Listed here is a single T cell receptor (beta chain). It lacks a known antigen. There are no base qualities to consult, and no much larger clone falls within one base. Library construction relied on the immunoSEQ multiplex PCR assay. A mixture of 60 forward primers for TCR Vbeta segments and 13 reverse primers for TCR Jbeta segments was used in the multiplex PCR. The CDR3 region of rearranged TCR beta genes was amplified from genomic DNA with a multiplex PCR assay. The Illumina HiSeq System was used to sequence the amplified TCR beta libraries as 87-base-pair reads. The study's own analysis went as follows. A later analysis tallied around 82 million unique TCR beta chains across the 700 or so repertoires, and about 10 million of those chains were shared by two or more donors. A nearest-neighbor algorithm error-corrected the raw reads and collapsed the reads into unique sequences, merging closely related sequences to remove PCR and sequencing errors. CDR3 sequences were aligned to IMGT reference sequences to assign V, D and J gene segments. For a sequence to be retained, a match of at least six nucleotides to both a V gene segment and a J gene segment was required. A rearrangement counted as productive if the CDR3 had no stop codons and remained in frame with V and J, and every other rearrangement counted as non-productive. Following IMGT convention, CDR3 was defined as the stretch from the second conserved V-encoded cysteine up to the conserved J-encoded phenylalanine. The earlier analysis of approximately 590 of the donors excluded any sequence lacking an unambiguous match to a single V gene segment. In an earlier analysis of approximately 560 of the donors, a V segment was called functional when productive rearrangements were above 56.7%, and segregating when the standard deviation between donors exceeded 5%. A statistical classification framework was developed to diagnose cytomegalovirus status using the catalog of TCR beta chain sequences. V and J gene assignment, in a later analysis, came from comparing TCR nucleotide sequences with IMGT/GENE-DB human TR gene sequences. A later analysis assigned CDR3 sequences and most-parsimonious VDJ recombination scenarios with the TCRdist pipeline. In a later analysis, every TCR beta chain was defined by the combination of its CDR3 amino acid sequence and its V-gene family, and reads without a unique V-gene family were dropped. A later analysis removed roughly 590 highly shared, low-generation-probability nucleotide sequences to deal with suspected cross-contamination and a sequencing artifact. In a later analysis, a clonal expansion index for each public chain was calculated from normalized within-repertoire ranks of inferred template counts. A later analysis computed generation probabilities with a VDJ recombination model fitted to out-of-frame rearrangements, and checked the results against IGoR. A later analysis scored TCR-TCR, TCR-HLA and TCR-CMV co-occurrence with hypergeometric tests, applying a repertoire-size bias correction to TCR pairs. A later analysis estimated false discovery rates by permuting HLA or CMV assignments 20 times. In a later analysis, co-occurring TCRs were grouped using DBSCAN, with TCRdist sequence similarity added in when clustering inside HLA-allele-positive subsets. Repertoires with fewer than 30,000 or more than 120,000 public chains were left out of co-occurrence clustering, as were a handful of repertoires with anomalous nucleotide sharing. As stored in TCRdb, this immuneACCESS dataset retains in-frame rearrangements with V and J assigned. A fraction of the clones does not appear; measured against another copy, unresolved V genes explain less than half of the discrepancy, and the remainder lacks a known reason. V and J calls and clone size come straight from that table; D and trimming were deduced from the DNA. In this sample the table shows over 150,000 clones, roughly 78% of which occur a single time. The top ten constitute 0.6% to 0.7% of the sample.

The sample is drawn from a study of cytomegalovirus exposure and HLA in healthy donors (dated by TCRdb to the late 2010s). The study in broad terms: According to an earlier analysis of around 600 of the donors, about 190 million T cells yielded 100 million or so unique TCR beta sequences and more than 250 Gb of sequence data. Approximately 330 gigabases of sequencing data and 70 million to 100 million unique TCR sequences made up an early release that covered under 750 HLA-typed donors. Among the approximately 420 genotyped donors, more than 70% belonged to the genetic ancestry cluster associated with self-reported Caucasian donors. The study aimed to test whether signatures of past pathogen exposure could be identified by cataloging public T cell receptors. The study profiled the T cell repertoires of 550 to 700 subjects by immunosequencing and related them to cytomegalovirus serostatus. Along with the approximately 670-subject first cohort, a separate validation cohort of over a hundred different subjects was used. The study combined high-throughput TCR immunosequencing, statistical association of individual TCRs with disease status, and machine learning to predict cytomegalovirus infection status. In a later analysis, previously published TCR beta repertoires from some 640 donors were re-analyzed and high-resolution HLA genotyping was added so that TCR occurrence patterns could be studied. Rather than using new phenotypic data, the later analysis identified candidate immune exposures from TCR beta sequences and from how often those sequences occurred across donors. In an earlier analysis of 500 to 650 of the donors, high-throughput TCR beta sequencing was used to judge whether each TCR beta V gene segment behaved as functional or pseudogenic. Donor age, sex, ethnicity and CMV serostatus were collected together with the repertoire data. In a later genetic analysis, genome-wide SNP genotypes for about 55% of the roughly 670 donors were used, and that subset was treated as a discovery cohort. All discovery cohort repertoires had been generated on a single sequencing platform. Class I and class II HLA loci were covered by the typing at four-digit resolution. Typing coverage differed by locus: A, B, C, DRB1 and DQB1 were typed in roughly 629-630 donors, DQA1 in about 550, DPA1 in around 610, and DPB1 in around 440. Roughly 5 DR-DQ haplotypes were handled as single units for association and clustering, since linkage in the cohort was strong. Among 300 to 500 genotyped donors of the cohort, an average of roughly 230,000 unique TCR beta nucleotide sequences was sequenced per donor, of which about 19% were non-productive. Broad study findings and their caveats: Cytomegalovirus status was reported to be diagnosed by the classifier with high specificity and sensitivity in both the original and validation cohorts. A further reported finding was that TCR beta sequences accurately predicted the HLA-A and HLA-B alleles for most subjects in the first cohort. In a later analysis, the rate of TCR association differed among HLA loci, with DRB1 alleles having the most associated TCRs and HLA-C alleles having the fewest. In an earlier analysis of 500 to 650 of the donors, most TCR beta V segments appeared in productive rearrangements about 87% or about 30% of the time, broadly matching IMGT annotations. A later analysis found that most CMV-associated TCR beta chains appeared HLA-restricted, with HLA associations seemingly driven largely by CMV exposure. According to the authors, the approach could potentially be generalized to other disease states and immunological phenotypes. In this cohort, only TCR beta chains were sequenced, and detectable features were limited by the absence of alpha or paired-chain data. In the study, approximately 160 TCR beta chains were listed as associated with cytomegalovirus. A cluster of highly shared sequence variants was judged likely to be a technical artifact of the sequencing pipeline. In a later analysis, several top co-occurrence clusters were reported to appear linked to parvovirus B19, influenza, CMV and Epstein-Barr virus. A later analysis found that HLA-associated TCR beta chains were more clonally expanded and had lower generation probabilities than equally common non-associated chains. The only immune exposure information available for the cohort was CMV serostatus. Sequencing depth was assumed to be roughly uniform across donors in the presence/absence analyses, though that assumption may not hold. V-gene and J-gene trimming of TCR beta chains was associated with a missense DCLRE1C variant in a later genetic analysis, and the association was replicated in an independent cohort. A few of the identified cytomegalovirus-associated TCR beta chains were confirmed in vitro to be specific for cytomegalovirus antigens. Some 15 rarely observed V segments, including chromosome 9 orphons, were excluded from the earlier analysis of several hundred of the donors because counts were too low. When HLA alleles, especially DR and DQ, strongly co-occurred, TCR associations were difficult to assign to individual alleles. At a false discovery rate of 0.05, a later analysis linked some 18,000 TCR beta sequences to specific HLA alleles. Across donors, most TCR sequences were observed very rarely, whereas some public TCRs were present in many individuals. Because HLA typing was unavailable for some donors at each locus, only the typed subset was used in association tests. Linkage disequilibrium might explain the correlated functional status among segregating V segments, but an unknown experimental factor could not be ruled out. In a later genetic analysis, fewer N-insertions in productive TCRs were reported among donors in an Asian-associated ancestry cluster than the roughly 700-donor mean.

In total, 500 to 700 healthy bone marrow donors made up the cohort. Cohort members were all nominally healthy when sampled, although unrecorded immune exposures were likely present. The donor was CMV seronegative and was included in the group of a few hundred seronegative cohort members. Every donor gave a peripheral blood sample, and the peripheral blood mononuclear cells from that sample were used for TCR beta sequencing. The Qiagen DNeasy Blood Extraction Kit was used to extract genomic DNA from the blood cell samples. The material sequenced was PBMCs. The origin of this receptor is a boy younger than 18 in good health and CMV-seronegative.

The bases read TGTGCCAGTAGGAGGGACAACAATCAGCCCCAGCATTTT. Its coded protein is CASRRDNNQPQHF. The V and J segments used are TRBV19 and TRBJ1-5; the D gene is perhaps TRBD1, on 6 matching bases. As encoded in the germline V gene (reference sequence), CDR1 is LNHDA while CDR2 is SQIVND. The V and J ends are trimmed by 6 bases and 3 bases, leaving 9 bases between them. Inclusive of the bounding cysteine and phenylalanine, the CDR3 is 13 residues long. Kept here is only the CDR3 DNA, which spans 39 bases and is read in frame from base 1.